One and the same sample provided the 11 T cell receptor beta chains below, sequenced in a study of T cell changes during pregnancy in multiple sclerosis. The protocol was immunoSEQ multiplex PCR, while the TCRdb copy is restricted to in-frame clones and leaves out a portion. Among about 110,000 clones listed, 85% to 95% were seen once. Sequencing was performed on peripheral blood, taken in the third trimester of pregnancy. The receptors were gathered from a female donor in good health, enrolled as a control in a pregnancy study.

The chain is built from TRBV6-5 and TRBJ1-2; D might be TRBD1 (6 bases). CDR1 is MNHEY, CDR2 SVGAGI, per germline. Between the trimmed V and J ends, which lost 6 bases and 8 bases, there was a span of 19 bases. This CDR3 comprises 14 residues. This CDR3 is CASRRDTSINGYTF. CDR3 nucleotide sequence: TGTGCCAGCAGACGGGACACGTCGATCAACGGCTACACCTTC.

This clone was counted a single time. Compared with germline, one end of the junction differs, possibly owing to a read error. The V gene is TRBV5-1, the J gene TRBJ1-1, with a tentative D call TRBD1 (5 bases). The V gene's germline CDR1 is SGHRS and CDR2 YFSETQ. There are 12 residues in the CDR3. CDR3 sequence: CASTLGEGPAFF. DNA of the CDR3: TGCGCCAGCACCTTGGGGGAGGGCCCAGCTTTCTTT.

The rearrangement uses TRBV9 and TRBJ2-3; 7 nucleotides line up with TRBD2. The V and J ends lost 2 bases and 2 bases, in that order; junction bases with no gene match: 5. The CDR3 runs 15 residues. CDR1 and CDR2 from the germline V gene are SGDLS and YYNGEE. The CDR3 nucleotides read TGTGCCAGCAGCGTTTGGGAGGGGATCACAGATACGCAGTATTTT. It is translated as CASSVWEGITDTQYF.

The chain has TRBV7-2 and TRBJ1-1; D remains unclear. The V gene lost 3 bases and the J gene lost 9 bases, with 23 bases spanning the gap. Germline V CDR1 and CDR2: SGHTA, FQGNSA. The CDR3 runs to 16 residues. CDR3 nucleotide sequence: TGTGCCAGCAGCTTGACTCAACAGCGAGGGCCAGTGAAAGCTTTCTTT. It encodes CASSLTQQRGPVKAFF.

V gene TRBV5-1 combines with J gene TRBJ2-2, with a tentative D call TRBD1 (6 bases). The CDR3 covers 15 residues. Trimming left V 2 bases short and J 1 base short, with 9 bases between. The V gene's germline CDR1 is SGHRS and CDR2 YFSETQ. CDR3 nucleotide sequence: TGCGCCAGCAGCTTATCGGGACAGAACACCGGGGAGCTGTTTTTT. Translating gives CASSLSGQNTGELFF.

This chain uses TRBV6-5 with TRBJ1-5, with 10 bases that match TRBD1. CDR1 is MNHEY, CDR2 SVGAGI, per germline. This CDR3 is built from 15 residues. The V gene end was trimmed by 6 bases and the J gene end by 1 base; junction bases not matched to a gene: 3. CDR3 sequence (DNA): TGTGCCAGCAGAGGGACAGGGGTAAGCAATCAGCCCCAGCATTTT. It yields the protein CASRGTGVSNQPQHF.

V and J are TRBV13 and TRBJ2-7, with 8 bases that match TRBD1. Germline CDR1 PRHDT, CDR2 FYEKMQ (reference sequence). V lost 4 bases, J lost 7 bases, and 6 bases stayed unmatched. The CDR3 has 13 amino acids. The CDR3 DNA reads TGTGCCAGCAGCTACTGGACAGGGCGGGAGCAGTACTTC. It specifies CASSYWTGREQYF.

The sample holds one count of this clone. This rearrangement joins TRBV5-4 to TRBJ2-2; 9 bases agree with TRBD2. The CDR3 contains 15 residues. Germline lookup yields CDR1 SGHNT and CDR2 YYREEE (reference sequence). The J segment lost 7 bases and the V segment lost 7 bases, leaving 11 bases of the junction unmatched. In nucleotides, the CDR3 is TGTGCCAGCCAACCGGCGGGGGGGCCAAACGGGGAGCTGTTTTTT. Translation: CASQPAGGPNGELFF.

This clone was recorded once. V usage is TRBV7-6 and J usage is TRBJ2-2, with 8 nucleotides matching TRBD1. Germline V gene data show CDR1 as SGHVS and CDR2 as FNYEAQ. The length of the CDR3 is 16 residues. Trimming removed 0 bases from V and 0 bases from J; junction bases left unmatched: 0. The CDR3 coding sequence is TGTGCCAGCAGCTTAGCACAGGGGGCGAACACCGGGGAGCTGTTTTTT. Translated, it gives CASSLAQGANTGELFF.

The rearrangement links TRBV6-5 to TRBJ2-4; maybe TRBD1 (5 bases). Deletions cut 3 bases from V and 3 bases from J, with 12 bases between. Per the germline V gene, CDR1 is MNHEY and CDR2 is SVGAGI. This CDR3 comprises 15 residues. The CDR3 is CASSYLGVDKNIQYF. CDR3 DNA: TGTGCCAGCAGTTATTTAGGGGTAGACAAAAACATTCAGTACTTC.

This clone was detected once. The rearrangement joins TRBV30 to TRBJ1-5; 10 nucleotides align to TRBD1. This CDR3 has 14 residues. Germline V lookup: CDR1 GTSNPN, CDR2 SVGIG (reference sequence). J gave up 5 bases and V 5 bases, and 6 bases lay outside the gene matches. The CDR3 loop reads CAWGTGASDQPQHF. The CDR3, as DNA: TGTGCCTGGGGGACAGGGGCCTCGGATCAGCCCCAGCATTTT.